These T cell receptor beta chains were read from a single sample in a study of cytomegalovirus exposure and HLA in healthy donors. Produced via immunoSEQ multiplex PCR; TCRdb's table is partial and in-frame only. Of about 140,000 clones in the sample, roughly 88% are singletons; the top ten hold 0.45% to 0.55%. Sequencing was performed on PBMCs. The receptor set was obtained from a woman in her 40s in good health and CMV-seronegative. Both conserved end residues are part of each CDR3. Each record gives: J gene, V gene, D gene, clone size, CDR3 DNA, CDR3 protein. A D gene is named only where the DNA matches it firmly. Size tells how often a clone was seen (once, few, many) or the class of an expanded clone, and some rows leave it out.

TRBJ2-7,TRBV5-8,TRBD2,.,TGTGCCAGCAGCCCCCGACTAGCGGGGTACTACGAGCAGTACTTC,CASSPRLAGYYEQYF
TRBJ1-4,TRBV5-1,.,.,TGCGCCAGCTCCAGGAGCCAGGGTGATGAAAAACTGTTTTTT,CASSRSQGDEKLFF
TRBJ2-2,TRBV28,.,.,TGTGCCAGCAGTCCTAGTTCTATAGGCACCGGGGAGCTGTTTTTT,CASSPSSIGTGELFF
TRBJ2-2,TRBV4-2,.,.,TGTGCCAGCAGCCAAGATGTCGGGGTTCCCGGGGAGCTGTTTTTT,CASSQDVGVPGELFF
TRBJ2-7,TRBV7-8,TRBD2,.,TGTGCCAGCAGCGAAGACATGATCAGCGGGAGATACTTC,CASSEDMISGRYF
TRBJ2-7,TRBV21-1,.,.,TGTGCCAGCAGCAAACCCCACAGACAGGGGAAAGACGAGCAGTACTTC,CASSKPHRQGKDEQYF
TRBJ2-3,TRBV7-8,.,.,TGTGCCAGCATCAAATCCCCACTAGCACGGAATACGCAGTATTTT,CASIKSPLARNTQYF
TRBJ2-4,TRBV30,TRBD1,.,TGTGCCTGGAGTGTAAGGACAGGGAGATCGAACATTCAGTACTTC,CAWSVRTGRSNIQYF
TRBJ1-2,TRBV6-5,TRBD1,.,TGTGCCAGCAGCCTACAGGGGGCGACCGGGCGCGGCTACACCTTC,CASSLQGATGRGYTF
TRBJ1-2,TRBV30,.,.,TGTGCCTGGAGTGTAGGGGGTCATGGCTACACCTTC,CAWSVGGHGYTF
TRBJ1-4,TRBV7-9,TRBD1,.,TGTGCCAGCAGCTTAGACTACTGGACAGGGGAGGGGTTTAGTGAAAAACTGTTTTTT,CASSLDYWTGEGFSEKLFF
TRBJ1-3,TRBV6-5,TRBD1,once,TGTGCCAGCAGCCATATCACAGGGGCTGGAAACACCATATATTTT,CASSHITGAGNTIYF
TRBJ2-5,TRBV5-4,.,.,TGTGCCAGCAGCGTTCAGGGGCCAGAGACCCAGTACTTC,CASSVQGPETQYF